Each of the 4 T cell receptor beta chains below was sequenced from the same sample in a study of Ad26.COV2.S vaccination and SARS-CoV-2 variants. Profiled with immunoSEQ multiplex PCR; TCRdb holds only in-frame clones, not every one. The profile covers hundreds of thousands of clones, with around nine tenths appearing a single time and 12% taken by the ten largest. Treatment defined: some 20 received Ad26.COV2.S at low or high dose, single or two shots; several received placebo; per-sample allocation not given. Material that was analyzed had been drawn on day 63 after the first vaccine or placebo injection. The material sequenced was peripheral blood, taken in a trial of Ad26.COV2.S vaccine versus placebo. These receptors came from a person aged 18-60 years who received the Ad26.COV2.S COVID-19 vaccine or a placebo.

The gene calls are TRBV30 and TRBJ2-1, with unresolved D. The CDR3 has 12 residues. The germline V gene has CDR1 GTSNPN and CDR2 SVGIG (reference sequence). Between the trimmed V and J ends, which lost 0 bases and 10 bases, there was a span of 10 bases. The chain's CDR3 is CAWSVLPAEQFF. The CDR3 DNA reads as TGTGCCTGGAGTGTCCTTCCGGCCGAGCAGTTCTTC.

CDR3 DNA sequence: TGTGCCAGCAGCCAAGAACAGACTAGCGTCTTCTACGAGCAGTACTTC. The encoded protein is CASSQEQTSVFYEQYF. The chain is built from TRBV14 and TRBJ2-7; TRBD2 matches 8 bases. The CDR3 extends over 16 amino acids. Germline loops: CDR1 SGHDN, CDR2 FVKESK. J gave up 3 bases and V 0 bases, and 7 bases lay outside the gene matches.

This chain connects TRBV10-3 to TRBJ2-1; TRBD2 matches at 8 bases. The V and J ends lost 6 bases and 4 bases, in that order; junction bases with no gene match: 5. This CDR3 is 14 amino acids long. CDR1 and CDR2 from the germline V gene are ENHRY and SYGVKD. This CDR3 is CAIRPGLVYNEQFF. DNA of the CDR3: TGTGCCATCAGGCCGGGACTAGTATACAATGAGCAGTTCTTC.

As regards this clone: The same CDR3 can be traced to other DNA sequences in this sample. The V call is TRBV11-2, the J call TRBJ2-7; D is possibly TRBD2 (6 bases). The CDR3 sequence is 13 residues long. V lost 3 bases to trimming and J lost 7 bases, with 13 bases between them. Germline-derived CDR1 and CDR2 are SGHAT and FQNNGV. CDR3 sequence: CASSLGLAYEQYF. Written as DNA, the CDR3 is TGTGCCAGCAGCTTGGGTCTAGCGTATGAGCAGTACTTC.